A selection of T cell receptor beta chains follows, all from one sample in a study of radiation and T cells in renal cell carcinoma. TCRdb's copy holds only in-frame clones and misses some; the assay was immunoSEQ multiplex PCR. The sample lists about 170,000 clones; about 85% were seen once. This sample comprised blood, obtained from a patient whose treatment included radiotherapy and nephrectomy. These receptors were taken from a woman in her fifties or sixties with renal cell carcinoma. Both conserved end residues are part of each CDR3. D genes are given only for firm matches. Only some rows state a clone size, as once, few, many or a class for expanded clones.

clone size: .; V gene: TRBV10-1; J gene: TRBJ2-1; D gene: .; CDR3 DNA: TGCGCCAGCAGTGAACAGGGAGACAATGAGCAGTTCTTC; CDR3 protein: CASSEQGDNEQFF
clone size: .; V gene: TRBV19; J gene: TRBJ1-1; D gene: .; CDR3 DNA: TGTGCCAGTAGTAAAACAGGGTCCTCTGAAGCTTTCTTT; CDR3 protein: CASSKTGSSEAFF
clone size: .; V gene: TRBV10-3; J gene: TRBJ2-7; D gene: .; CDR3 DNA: TGTGCCATCAAATCCTCAGGGAATCCCTACGAGCAGTACTTC; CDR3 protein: CAIKSSGNPYEQYF
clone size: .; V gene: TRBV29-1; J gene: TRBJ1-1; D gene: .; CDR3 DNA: TGCAGCGTTGTTTTTGGACTGATTAACACTGAAGCTTTCTTT; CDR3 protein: CSVVFGLINTEAFF
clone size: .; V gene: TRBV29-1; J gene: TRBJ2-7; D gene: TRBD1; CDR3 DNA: TGCAGCGTTCGGACAGGGGACGAGCAGTACTTC; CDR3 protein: CSVRTGDEQYF
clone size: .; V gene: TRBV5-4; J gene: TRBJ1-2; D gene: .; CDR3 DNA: TGTGCCAGCTACACCCCTCAGCAGGCCCATGGCTACACCTTC; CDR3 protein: CASYTPQQAHGYTF
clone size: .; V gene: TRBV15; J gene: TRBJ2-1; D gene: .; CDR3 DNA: TGTGCCACCAGCAGAGATTTTAGTTACTCCTACAATGAGCAGTTCTTC; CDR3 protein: CATSRDFSYSYNEQFF
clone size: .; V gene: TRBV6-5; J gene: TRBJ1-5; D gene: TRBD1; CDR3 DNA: TGTGCCAGCAGTGGGACAGGGGGTCTTAAGCCCCAGCATTTT; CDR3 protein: CASSGTGGLKPQHF
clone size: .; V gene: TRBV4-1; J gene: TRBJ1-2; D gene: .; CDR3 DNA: TGCGCCAGCAGCCAAGGTGACAGGTCCCTCTATGGCTACACCTTC; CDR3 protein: CASSQGDRSLYGYTF
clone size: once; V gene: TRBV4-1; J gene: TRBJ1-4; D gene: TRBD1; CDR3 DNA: TGCGCCAGCAGCCAAGGACGGGGACAGGGAACTAATGAAAAACTGTTTTTT; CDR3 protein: CASSQGRGQGTNEKLFF
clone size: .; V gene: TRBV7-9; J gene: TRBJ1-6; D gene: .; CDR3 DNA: TGTGCCAGCAGCTTATCAGAGGATTCACCCCTCCACTTT; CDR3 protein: CASSLSEDSPLHF
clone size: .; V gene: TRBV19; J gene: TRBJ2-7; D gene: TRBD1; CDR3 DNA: TGTGCCAGTAGTCCTGGGTCAGGACAGGGGGGCTACGAGCAGTACTTC; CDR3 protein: CASSPGSGQGGYEQYF
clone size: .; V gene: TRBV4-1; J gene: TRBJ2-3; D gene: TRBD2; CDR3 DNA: TGCGCCAGCAAGACGTGGCGGGGGGAAGATACGCAGTATTTT; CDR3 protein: CASKTWRGEDTQYF
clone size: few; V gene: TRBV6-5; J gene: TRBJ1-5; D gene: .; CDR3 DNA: TGTGCCAGCAGACCCAGGGGAGTGGGGCCCCAGCATTTT; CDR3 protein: CASRPRGVGPQHF
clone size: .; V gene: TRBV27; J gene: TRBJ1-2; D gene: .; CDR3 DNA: TGTGCCAGCAGTTCCCGGGAAGGCGGCTACACCTTC; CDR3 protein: CASSSREGGYTF
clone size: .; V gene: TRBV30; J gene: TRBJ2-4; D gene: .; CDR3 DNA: TGTGCCTGGAGTGATGAAAACATTCAGTACTTC; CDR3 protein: CAWSDENIQYF
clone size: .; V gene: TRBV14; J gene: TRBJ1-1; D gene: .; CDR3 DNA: TGTGCCAGCAGCCAATTACTGAACACTGAAGCTTTCTTT; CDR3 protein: CASSQLLNTEAFF
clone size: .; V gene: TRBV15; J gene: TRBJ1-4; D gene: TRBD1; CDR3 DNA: TGTGCCACCAGTCTCCCCCGGGACAGGGATGAAAAACTGTTTTTT; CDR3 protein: CATSLPRDRDEKLFF
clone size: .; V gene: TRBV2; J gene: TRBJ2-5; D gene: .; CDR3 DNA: TGTGCCAGCAGTGGGGGAGAGACCCAGTACTTC; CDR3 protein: CASSGGETQYF
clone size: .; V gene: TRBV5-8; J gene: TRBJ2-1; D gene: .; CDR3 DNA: TGTGCCAGCAGCTTGTTGAATTTCTACAATGAGCAGTTCTTC; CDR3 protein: CASSLLNFYNEQFF
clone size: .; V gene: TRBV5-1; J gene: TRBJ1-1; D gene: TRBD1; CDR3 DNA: TGCGCCAGCAGCTTGGAACAGGGGGTTGGGACTGAAGCTTTCTTT; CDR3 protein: CASSLEQGVGTEAFF
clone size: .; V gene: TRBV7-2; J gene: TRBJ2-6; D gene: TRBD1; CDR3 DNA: TGTGCCAGCAGCTTAGTCGGGACAGAGGTTGGGGCCAACGTCCTGACTTTC; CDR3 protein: CASSLVGTEVGANVLTF
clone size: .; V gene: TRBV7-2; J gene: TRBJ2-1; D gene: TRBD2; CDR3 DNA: TGTGCCAGCAGCTTGTGGCGGGGGGAGGGGAATGAGCAGTTCTTC; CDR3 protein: CASSLWRGEGNEQFF
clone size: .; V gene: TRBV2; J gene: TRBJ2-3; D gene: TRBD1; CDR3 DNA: TGTGCCAGCAGTGCCTGGACAGGGAAGCACACAGATACGCAGTATTTT; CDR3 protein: CASSAWTGKHTDTQYF
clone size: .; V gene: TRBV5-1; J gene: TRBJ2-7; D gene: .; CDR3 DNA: TGCGCCAGCAGCTTGTACAGCGGTGACTACGAGCAGTACTTC; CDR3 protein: CASSLYSGDYEQYF
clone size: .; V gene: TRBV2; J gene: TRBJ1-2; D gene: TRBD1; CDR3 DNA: TGTGCCAGCAGTTTAGGACAGGGGAACTATGGCTACACCTTC; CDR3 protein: CASSLGQGNYGYTF
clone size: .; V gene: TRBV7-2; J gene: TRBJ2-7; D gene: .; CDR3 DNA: TGTGCCAGCAGCCCAGCGGCGGGGTCCTACGAGCAGTACTTC; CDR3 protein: CASSPAAGSYEQYF
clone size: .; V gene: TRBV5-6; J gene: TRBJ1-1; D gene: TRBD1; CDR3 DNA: TGTGCCAGCAGAGAACAGGGGACGAACACTGAAGCTTTCTTT; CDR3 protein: CASREQGTNTEAFF
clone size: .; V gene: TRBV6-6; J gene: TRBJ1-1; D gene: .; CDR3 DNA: TGTGCCAGCAGTTTGTGGAAGAACACTGAAGCTTTCTTT; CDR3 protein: CASSLWKNTEAFF